The 11 T cell receptor beta chains below all came from one sample that was sequenced in a study of identifying expanded T cells in peripheral blood. The table came from immunoSEQ multiplex PCR; TCRdb's copy has only in-frame clones and leaves some out. The repertoire holds 70,000 to 95,000 clones, almost 90% seen once, with 3.5% to 5% in the top ten. The specimen was blood. The receptors here all came from a person aged 18 to 70 in good health.

The chain recombines TRBV11-2 with TRBJ2-2; TRBD1 agrees at 9 bases. V lost 3 bases to trimming and J lost 4 bases; unmatched junction nucleotides: 6. This CDR3 has 16 amino acids. CDR1 is SGHAT, CDR2 FQNNGV, per germline. This CDR3 is CASSFDRGGSTGELFF. The DNA for the CDR3 is TGTGCCAGCAGCTTCGACAGGGGGGGTAGCACCGGGGAGCTGTTTTTT.

The chain links TRBV30 to TRBJ1-1; possibly TRBD1 for D (5 bases). V was trimmed by 2 bases and J by 4 bases, leaving 11 bases between them. Germline CDR1 GTSNPN, CDR2 SVGIG (reference sequence). The CDR3 runs to 13 residues. The CDR3 DNA sequence: TGTGCCTGGAGTTCTCAGGGATCCACTGAAGCTTTCTTT. Its translation: CAWSSQGSTEAFF.

The rearrangement uses TRBV28 and TRBJ2-2; 7 nucleotides match TRBD1. The germline V gene has CDR1 MDHEN and CDR2 SYDVKM. V shed 3 bases, J shed 4 bases, and the junction held 5 bases outside the gene matches. The length of the CDR3 is 15 residues. CDR3 nucleotides: TGTGCCAGCAGTTTTCAAGACAGGGTCACCGGGGAGCTGTTTTTT. Its protein product is CASSFQDRVTGELFF.

As to this clone: At one end, the junction sequence differs from germline, possibly due to a read error. The chain uses TRBV7-3 and TRBJ1-4, with 9 bases matching TRBD1. CDR1 and CDR2 (germline): SGHTA, FQGTGA. This CDR3 is built from 15 residues. The CDR3 DNA reads as TGTGCCAGCAGCCTAACAGGGGGCAGTAATGAAAAACTGTTTTTT. As protein: CASSLTGGSNEKLFF.

The chain joins TRBV28 to TRBJ1-1, with D unclear. Trimming stripped 6 bases from V and 4 bases from J, with 15 bases between. From germline, CDR1 is MDHEN and CDR2 SYDVKM. CDR3 length: 14 residues. The CDR3 DNA reads TGTGCCAGCAGACCTACTAGAGTTGTCACTGAAGCTTTCTTT. Amino acid sequence: CASRPTRVVTEAFF.

The gene calls are TRBV14 and TRBJ1-2; D remains ambiguous. The germline V and J ends were trimmed by 4 bases and 4 bases, with 16 bases remaining between them. CDR3 size: 15 residues. Germline CDR1 SGHDN, CDR2 FVKESK. CDR3 DNA: TGTGCCAGCAGCCCTGGAAGGGTGACCAGCTATGGCTACACCTTC. Translated, it gives CASSPGRVTSYGYTF.

This chain joins TRBV28 and TRBJ2-7, with TRBD2 identical over 7 bases. Germline-derived CDR1 and CDR2 are MDHEN and SYDVKM. The CDR3 is made up of 13 amino acids. V lost 5 bases, J lost 7 bases, and 8 bases stayed unmatched. The CDR3: CASSLAELREQYF. The CDR3 DNA is TGTGCCAGCAGTCTAGCGGAGTTACGAGAGCAGTACTTC.

This chain joins TRBV5-1 and TRBJ1-2, with a possible D match to TRBD1 (5 bases). The length of the CDR3 is 14 residues. Germline loops: CDR1 SGHRS, CDR2 YFSETQ. V shed 0 bases and J shed 2 bases, with 8 bases lying between them. The CDR3 DNA sequence: TGCGCCAGCAGCTTGGCCACAGGAAACTATGGCTACACCTTC. Residues: CASSLATGNYGYTF.

The chain couples TRBV7-9 to TRBJ1-1, with 8 bases aligning to TRBD1. Losses at the gene ends were 5 bases for V and 0 bases for J; bases not matched to a gene: 5. CDR1 and CDR2 (germline): SEHNR, FQNEAQ (reference sequence). The CDR3 consists of 15 residues. CDR3 sequence (DNA): TGTGCCAGCAGCCGAAGGGACAGGCTGAACACTGAAGCTTTCTTT. Its protein is CASSRRDRLNTEAFF.

The CDR3 protein is CASSTQGKYEQYF. DNA for the CDR3: TGTGCCAGCAGCACCCAGGGGAAATACGAGCAGTACTTC. The V and J genes are TRBV6-1 and TRBJ2-7; D may be TRBD1 (6 bases). With 6 bases removed from V and 4 bases from J, the gap between germline ends came to 13 bases. Germline V CDR1 and CDR2: MNHNS, SASEGT. This CDR3 region has 13 residues.

This chain uses TRBV5-1 with TRBJ2-7; 11 positions agree with TRBD2. The CDR3 is 15 amino acids. Trimming took 6 bases from V and 7 from J; bases not matched to a gene: 12. Germline V gene sequence: CDR1 SGHRS, CDR2 YFSETQ. This CDR3 is CASTVSGGALGEQYF. The CDR3 DNA reads TGCGCCAGCACCGTTAGCGGGGGGGCTCTAGGAGAGCAGTACTTC.